A selection of T cell receptor beta chains follows, all from one sample in a study of T cells in localized non-small cell lung cancer. Measured with immunoSEQ multiplex PCR; TCRdb has only the in-frame clones, and not every one. The sample includes about 31,000 clones, 85% to 95% seen only once; the top ten take over 0.6%. Sequenced material: peripheral blood, taken before any cancer treatment. The receptors derive from a woman aged 35-75 years with stage I lung adenocarcinoma. The CDR3 runs from the conserved cysteine through the conserved F or W. The D gene is left open where the match is weak. Where a row states a size, it is once, few, many or the class of an expanded clone; other rows omit it.

TRBV28	NA	NA	TRBJ1-4	TGTGCCAGCAGCTCCGGGGCAACTAATGAAAAACTGTTTTTT	CASSSGATNEKLFF
TRBV11-2	NA	NA	TRBJ1-1	TGTGCCAGCAGCCTAGGGACAAACACTGAAGCTTTCTTT	CASSLGTNTEAFF
TRBV9	NA	NA	TRBJ1-6	TGTGCCAGCAGCGGCAGGGTAGACAATTCACCCCTCCACTTT	CASSGRVDNSPLHF
TRBV4-1	NA	NA	TRBJ1-5	TGCGCCAGCAGCCAAGAATCCTATGTGTGGAACAATCAGCCCCAGCATTTT	CASSQESYVWNNQPQHF
TRBV4-1	NA	NA	TRBJ1-4	TGCGCCAGCAGCCAAGATGATGAAAAACTGTTTTTT	CASSQDDEKLFF
TRBV19	TRBD2	NA	TRBJ2-3	TGTGCCAGTATGGGGACTAGCGGGAGACCAGATACGCAGTATTTT	CASMGTSGRPDTQYF
TRBV18	NA	NA	TRBJ1-1	TGTGCCAGCTCACCCCAGGGTAGGGCTCGGAGGGACACTGAAGCTTTCTTT	CASSPQGRARRDTEAFF
TRBV2	NA	NA	TRBJ2-7	TGTGCCAGCAGCCACAGTTACGAGCAGTACTTC	CASSHSYEQYF
TRBV10-3	TRBD1	NA	TRBJ2-7	TGTGCCATCAGTGGCCGGGACAGGGAAAACGAGCAGTACTTC	CAISGRDRENEQYF
TRBV11-3	NA	NA	TRBJ1-1	TGTGCCAGCAGCTTGGGTGGGTGGGAGAGGAACACTGAAGCTTTCTTT	CASSLGGWERNTEAFF
TRBV29-1	NA	NA	TRBJ2-7	TGCAGCGTTGGAGAGCACGGCTACGAGCAGTACTTC	CSVGEHGYEQYF
TRBV6-6	NA	once	TRBJ1-6	TGTGCCAGCAGTTGCAGGGACACCTATAATTCACCCCTCCACTTT	CASSCRDTYNSPLHF
TRBV5-5	NA	NA	TRBJ2-7	TGTGCCAGCAGCTTGGTTAGGAGGATGTTGGACGAGCAGTACTTC	CASSLVRRMLDEQYF
TRBV19	NA	once	TRBJ2-1	TGTGCCAGTAATCGGCGGAGAACCGGCCCCGACAATGAGCAGTTCTTC	CASNRRRTGPDNEQFF
TRBV27	TRBD1	NA	TRBJ2-6	TGTGCCAGCAGTCCCGAATGGGGACAGCGGGCCAACGTCCTGACTTTC	CASSPEWGQRANVLTF
TRBV12-5	NA	NA	TRBJ1-1	TGTGCTAGTGGTAAGCAGGGACTTGAAGCTTTCTTT	CASGKQGLEAFF
TRBV5-4	TRBD1	NA	TRBJ1-2	TGTGCCAGCAGCTCAAAACAGGGGGTCGGGTATGGCTACACCTTC	CASSSKQGVGYGYTF
TRBV7-2	TRBD1	NA	TRBJ2-1	TGTGCCAGCAGCCGAGGTGGGACAGGGGACTACAATGAGCAGTTCTTC	CASSRGGTGDYNEQFF
TRBV28	NA	NA	TRBJ1-5	TGTGCCAGCAGTCCGCAGAGGGGCCAGCCCCAGCATTTT	CASSPQRGQPQHF
TRBV2	NA	NA	TRBJ2-1	TGTGCCAGCAGTCCATTGGCTGAGCAGTTCTTC	CASSPLAEQFF
TRBV7-2	NA	NA	TRBJ2-3	TGTGCCAGCAGCTCGCGACTGGTCCGCACAGATACGCAGTATTTT	CASSSRLVRTDTQYF
TRBV7-9	TRBD1	once	TRBJ1-1	TGTGCCAGCAGCTTAGGACAGGGGGAAGCTTTCTTT	CASSLGQGEAFF
TRBV27	TRBD2	NA	TRBJ2-3	TGTGCCAGCAGTTTCGGCACTAGCGGGGGAGGCACAGATACGCAGTATTTT	CASSFGTSGGGTDTQYF
TRBV9	TRBD2	NA	TRBJ2-5	TGTGCCAGCAGCCCCCGGGAGGGGGGGGAGACCCAGTACTTC	CASSPREGGETQYF
TRBV9	NA	NA	TRBJ1-2	TGTGCCAGCAGCGTAGGAGGGGCGTACACCTTC	CASSVGGAYTF
TRBV11-2	TRBD2	NA	TRBJ2-2	TGTGCCAGCAGCTTACTAGCGGGGGGCCTTAACACCGGGGAGCTGTTTTTT	CASSLLAGGLNTGELFF
TRBV29-1	TRBD2	NA	TRBJ2-7	TGCAGCGTGACTGGGACTAGCGGTCGGGTACGGGAGCAGTACTTC	CSVTGTSGRVREQYF
TRBV19	NA	NA	TRBJ1-4	TGTGCCAGTAGTATAGCTAGGGCAACTAATGAAAAACTGTTTTTT	CASSIARATNEKLFF
TRBV19	NA	NA	TRBJ1-5	TGTGCCAGTCAAGGGGGGGCAGGGAGCAATTTGAATCAGCCCCAGCATTTT	CASQGGAGSNLNQPQHF
TRBV6-6	TRBD1	NA	TRBJ2-5	TGTGCCAGCAGCCGCTACAAGGACAGGGCGGAGACCCAGTACTTC	CASSRYKDRAETQYF
TRBV7-8	TRBD2	few	TRBJ2-1	TGTGCCAGCAGCCGGGGGCTAGCGGGGGGATACAATGAGCAGTTCTTC	CASSRGLAGGYNEQFF
TRBV7-8	NA	NA	TRBJ2-7	TGTGCCAGCACGCGCTCCTGGTTCTCATCCTACGAGCAGTACTTC	CASTRSWFSSYEQYF
TRBV7-2	TRBD1	NA	TRBJ1-5	TGTGCCAGCAGCCTCAACAGGGGCCAGCCCCAGCATTTT	CASSLNRGQPQHF
TRBV11-3	NA	once	TRBJ1-3	TGTGCCAGCGCACAGGGTAGATCTGGAAACACCATATATTTT	CASAQGRSGNTIYF
TRBV4-3	NA	once	TRBJ1-2	TGCGCCAGCAGCCAAGACCCCATCAACTATGGCTACACCTTC	CASSQDPINYGYTF
TRBV28	TRBD1	NA	TRBJ1-1	TGTGCCAGCAGTTTGGGAAACCTCCGGGACAGGGGGCGTTCGGACACTGAAGCTTTCTTT	CASSLGNLRDRGRSDTEAFF
TRBV7-3	NA	NA	TRBJ2-3	TGTGCCAGCAGCTTATCAACTACTCGAGGGGGCACAGATACGCAGTATTTT	CASSLSTTRGGTDTQYF
TRBV5-6	TRBD1	NA	TRBJ2-5	TGTGCCAGCAGCTTGGGTCAGGGGGCCCAAGAGACCCAGTACTTC	CASSLGQGAQETQYF
TRBV15	TRBD1	NA	TRBJ1-2	TGTGCCACCAGCAGAGGCGGCAGGGGGCAAAGTAACTATGGCTACACCTTC	CATSRGGRGQSNYGYTF
TRBV4-3	NA	NA	TRBJ2-6	TGCGCCAGCAGCCAGGAGGGGGTCTCTGGGGCCAACGTCCTGACTTTC	CASSQEGVSGANVLTF
TRBV4-3	NA	NA	TRBJ2-3	TGCGCCAGCAGCCAAGATCCAACTACAGATACGCAGTATTTT	CASSQDPTTDTQYF
TRBV10-2	TRBD2	NA	TRBJ2-1	TGCGCCAGCAGTGATTGGGCCCTAGCGGGGGATAGTGAGCAGTTCTTC	CASSDWALAGDSEQFF
TRBV5-1	NA	NA	TRBJ2-2	TGCGCCAGCAGCCCTCAGGGGGGGAACACCGGGGAGCTGTTTTTT	CASSPQGGNTGELFF
TRBV7-6	NA	NA	TRBJ2-5	TGTGCCAGCAGCTTCCGCTTCTCCCAAGAGACCCAGTACTTC	CASSFRFSQETQYF
TRBV18	NA	once	TRBJ1-1	TGTGCCAGCTCACCACGGCGGGACACTGAAGCTTTCTTT	CASSPRRDTEAFF
TRBV6-5	TRBD2	NA	TRBJ2-1	TGTGCCAGCAGTTACGCTGGACTTAGCGGGGGAAATGAGCAGTTCTTC	CASSYAGLSGGNEQFF
TRBV7-2	TRBD2	NA	TRBJ2-1	TGTGCCAGCAGCTTAGAGGGGACTAGCGGGAGGAGTTTTAATGAGCAGTTCTTC	CASSLEGTSGRSFNEQFF
TRBV28	TRBD1	NA	TRBJ1-5	TGTGCCAGCAGTCCGCAGACAGGGGGCTTTTATCAGCCCCAGCATTTT	CASSPQTGGFYQPQHF
TRBV5-1	TRBD1	NA	TRBJ2-3	TGCGCCAGCAGCTTGATGACAGGGGGGGATACGCAGTATTTT	CASSLMTGGDTQYF
TRBV9	NA	NA	TRBJ1-1	TGTGCCAGCAGCGTAGGGAACCAAAGAGGCACTGAAGCTTTCTTT	CASSVGNQRGTEAFF
TRBV18	TRBD2	NA	TRBJ2-7	TGTACCAGCTCCGAAGGTCTTACAGCGGGGGAGCAGTACTTC	CTSSEGLTAGEQYF
TRBV6-5	TRBD2	NA	TRBJ2-1	TGTGCCAGCAGTGGGACTAGCGGGTACAATGAGCAGTTCTTC	CASSGTSGYNEQFF
TRBV2	NA	NA	TRBJ1-5	TGTGCCAGCAGTGTTAGGGCAGCGAATCAGCCCCAGCATTTT	CASSVRAANQPQHF